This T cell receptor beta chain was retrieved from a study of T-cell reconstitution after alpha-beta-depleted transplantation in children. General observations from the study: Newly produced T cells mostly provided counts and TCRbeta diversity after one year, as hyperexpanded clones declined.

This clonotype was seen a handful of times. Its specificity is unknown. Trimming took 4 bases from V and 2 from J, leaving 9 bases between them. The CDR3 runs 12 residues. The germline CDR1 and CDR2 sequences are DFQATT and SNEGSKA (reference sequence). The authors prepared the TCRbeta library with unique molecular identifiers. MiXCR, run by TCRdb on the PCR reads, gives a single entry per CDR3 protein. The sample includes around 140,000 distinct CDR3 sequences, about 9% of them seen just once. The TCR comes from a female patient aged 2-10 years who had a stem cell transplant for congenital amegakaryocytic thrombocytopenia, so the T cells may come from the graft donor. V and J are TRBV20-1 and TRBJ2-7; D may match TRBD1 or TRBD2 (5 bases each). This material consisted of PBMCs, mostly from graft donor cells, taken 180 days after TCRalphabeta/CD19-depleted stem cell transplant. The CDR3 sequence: CSAKGRAYEQYF. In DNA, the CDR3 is TGCAGTGCTAAGGGACGGGCCTACGAGCAGTACTTC.